One and the same sample provided the 20 T cell receptor beta chains below, sequenced in a study of blood T cell repertoires in COVID-19. Repertoires were generated with immunoSEQ multiplex PCR, while TCRdb's copy carries only in-frame clones and drops some. The table includes about half a million clones, approximately 86% detected once. The sequencing input was PBMCs or T cells enriched from blood (not recorded which). Receptors were obtained from a woman aged 55-69 years who had recovered from COVID-19.

The rearrangement joins TRBV29-1 to TRBJ2-2; D possibly corresponds to TRBD1 (5 bases). Trimming removed 2 bases from V and 3 bases from J, with 13 bases in between. This CDR3 has 15 amino acids. Germline CDR1 is SQVTM and CDR2 is ANQGSEA. CDR3 bases: TGCAGCGTTGAACGGCGCAGGGTGGACACCGGGGAGCTGTTTTTT. It translates to CSVERRRVDTGELFF.

This clone was detected once. The CDR3 nucleotides read TGTGCCACCTCGACAGGAAATGAAAAACTGTTTTTT. Amino acids: CATSTGNEKLFF. The gene calls are TRBV10-3 and TRBJ1-4; D possibly corresponds to TRBD1 (6 bases). The length of the CDR3 is 12 residues. Germline V gives CDR1 ENHRY, CDR2 SYGVKD. V was cut by 10 bases and J by 5 bases, with 11 bases left in between.

The count of this clone is one. This chain connects TRBV27 to TRBJ1-2; 7 nucleotides match TRBD1. V lost 0 bases and J lost 5; bases outside the gene matches: 6. This CDR3 is built from 15 residues. CDR1 and CDR2 from the germline V gene are MNHEY and SMNVEV (reference sequence). In DNA, the CDR3 is TGTGCCAGCAGTTTATCTACGGACAGGAGGTATGGCTACACCTTC. Encoded protein: CASSLSTDRRYGYTF.

The V call is TRBV10-3, the J call TRBJ2-7; no reliable D call. This CDR3 has 12 amino acids. Germline loops: CDR1 ENHRY, CDR2 SYGVKD. Trimming removed 4 bases at V and 5 bases at J, with 9 bases between. CDR3 residues: CAISANAHEQYF. DNA of the CDR3: TGTGCCATCAGTGCTAACGCGCACGAGCAGTACTTC.

The chain combines TRBV7-6 with TRBJ2-7; D perhaps matches TRBD2 (5 bases). The germline gives CDR1 SGHVS, CDR2 FNYEAQ. The CDR3 is 18 amino acids. V lost 1 base and J lost 2, with 21 bases in between. The CDR3 DNA is TGTGCCAGCAGCTTAGTAAGTCCAGCGGTAGATTCCACCTACGAGCAGTACTTC. The encoded protein is CASSLVSPAVDSTYEQYF.

The CDR3 bases are TGCGCCAGCAGCTTGTGGACAGGCTCTGAAGCTTTCTTT. Amino acid sequence: CASSLWTGSEAFF. This chain uses TRBV5-1 with TRBJ1-1; 7 positions agree with TRBD1. CDR1 and CDR2 from the germline V gene are SGHRS and YFSETQ. V shed 1 base and J 6 bases; nucleotides not matched to a gene: 3. The CDR3 runs 13 residues.

This chain links TRBV24-1 with TRBJ2-3; 10 bases align to TRBD1. The length of the CDR3 is 14 residues. V lost 7 bases, J lost 1 base, and 1 base stayed unmatched. Per germline, CDR1 KGHDR and CDR2 SFDVKD. The CDR3 region is CATRGTGGTDTQYF. For the CDR3, the DNA is TGTGCCACCAGAGGGACAGGGGGCACAGATACGCAGTATTTT.

The chain uses TRBV2 and TRBJ1-6, with 8 bases lining up with TRBD1. The CDR3 has 15 amino acids. The junction had 3 bases not matched to a gene; V was cut back by 6 bases and J by 2 bases. Germline loops: CDR1 SNHLY, CDR2 FYNNEI. CDR3 sequence reads: CASRGTGPYNSPLHF. As DNA, the CDR3 is TGTGCCAGCAGGGGGACAGGACCCTATAATTCACCCCTCCACTTT.

The chain uses TRBV11-2 and TRBJ2-2; a weak D match, TRBD1 (5 bases). The CDR3 extends over 14 amino acids. In germline, CDR1 is SGHAT, CDR2 FQNNGV. Trimming left V 3 bases short and J 2 bases short, with 7 bases between. The DNA for the CDR3 is TGTGCCAGCAGCTTGACAGTTAACACCGGGGAGCTGTTTTTT. Amino acid sequence: CASSLTVNTGELFF.

The CDR3 DNA reads as TGTGCCAGCAGTTCCTTGACCGGGCAGCCCCAGCATTTT. This sequence encodes CASSSLTGQPQHF. The genes are TRBV2 and TRBJ1-5; no firm D call. The ends were cut back, 5 bases at V and 7 bases at J, with 12 bases in the middle. The germline CDR1 and CDR2 sequences are SNHLY and FYNNEI. This CDR3 is built from 13 residues.

The chain combines TRBV11-2 with TRBJ1-1; D is perhaps TRBD1 (6 bases). Germline CDR1 reads SGHAT; CDR2 reads FQNNGV. This CDR3 has 15 amino acids. V was clipped by 1 base and J by 6 bases, with 15 bases between them. This CDR3 is CASSLAFRGKAEAFF. In nucleotides, the CDR3 is TGTGCCAGCAGCTTAGCCTTCAGGGGAAAGGCTGAAGCTTTCTTT.

The V gene is TRBV11-2, the J gene TRBJ2-1; 7 bases line up with TRBD1. The CDR3 loop spans 15 amino acids. The V gene's germline CDR1 is SGHAT and CDR2 FQNNGV. J was trimmed by 2 bases and V by 7 bases; bases with no gene match: 8. The CDR3 loop reads CASTLNRGPYNEQFF. As DNA, the CDR3 is TGTGCCAGCACCTTGAACAGGGGCCCCTACAATGAGCAGTTCTTC.

This sequence joins TRBV6-5 and TRBJ1-6; 9 nucleotides match TRBD1. CDR3 length equals 14 residues. V shed 7 bases and J 6 bases; nucleotides not matched to a gene: 4. The germline V gene encodes CDR1 MNHEY and CDR2 SVGAGI. CDR3 amino acids: CASTQTGGNSPLHF. The CDR3, as DNA: TGTGCCAGCACCCAGACAGGGGGTAATTCACCCCTCCACTTT.

V usage is TRBV6-1 and J usage is TRBJ1-5, with 9 nucleotides matching TRBD1. CDR3 size: 17 residues. Germline values: CDR1 MNHNS, CDR2 SASEGT. V dropped 4 bases and J dropped 2; count of bases not matched to a gene: 9. The CDR3 loop reads CASSASSGTGRNQPQHF. The CDR3 DNA reads TGTGCCAGCAGTGCCAGCTCTGGGACAGGGCGCAATCAGCCCCAGCATTTT.

V gene TRBV7-2 combines with J gene TRBJ1-3; D is uncertain. V was trimmed by 5 bases and J by 0 bases, leaving 5 bases between them. Germline values: CDR1 SGHTA, CDR2 FQGNSA. The CDR3 contains 13 residues. CDR3 region: CASSDYSGNTIYF. CDR3 DNA: TGTGCCAGCAGCGACTACTCTGGAAACACCATATATTTT. The full variable domain, completed using reference TRBV7-2 and TRBJ1-3, is GAGVSQSPSNKVTEKGKDVELRCDPISGHTALYWYRQSLGQGLEFLIYFQGNSAPDKSGLPSDRFSAERTGGSVSTLTIQRTQQEDSAVYLCASSDYSGNTIYFGEGSWLTVV.

V is TRBV4-1 and J is TRBJ1-3; D uncertain. Deletions cut 0 bases from V and 0 bases from J, with 9 bases between. Germline CDR1 is MGHRA and CDR2 is YSYEKL. The CDR3 is made up of 16 amino acids. CDR3 DNA: TGCGCCAGCAGCCAAGATCTAGGCATCTCTGGAAACACCATATATTTT. It is translated as CASSQDLGISGNTIYF.

J is TRBJ2-5 and V is TRBV7-8; D is perhaps TRBD2 (6 bases). CDR1 SGHVS and CDR2 FQNEAQ come from the germline V gene. The V gene lost 5 bases and the J gene lost 4 bases, with 14 bases spanning the gap. The CDR3 is 14 amino acids. The CDR3 nucleotides read TGTGCCAGCAGCGCAGGAGGGGCAGGAGAGACCCAGTACTTC. Translation gives CASSAGGAGETQYF.

The genes are TRBV6-5 and TRBJ1-2, with 7 bases that match TRBD1. Germline-derived CDR1 and CDR2 are MNHEY and SVGAGI. J lost 3 bases, V lost 7 bases, and 8 bases had no gene match. This CDR3 has 14 amino acids. In DNA, the CDR3 is TGTGCCAGCATGGCTGGACAGGAACACTATGGCTACACCTTC. Its translation: CASMAGQEHYGYTF.

This chain uses TRBV9 with TRBJ2-7; a possible D gene is TRBD1 (6 bases). Per germline, CDR1 SGDLS and CDR2 YYNGEE. The CDR3 has 15 amino acids. Trimming left V 2 bases short and J 0 bases short, with 12 bases between. CDR3 in DNA: TGTGCCAGCAGCGTTGGGTCAGGGGCCTCCTACGAGCAGTACTTC. Amino acids: CASSVGSGASYEQYF.

This chain links TRBV27 with TRBJ1-2; 8 bases are shared with TRBD1. V was pared by 4 bases and J by 8 bases, with 9 bases of the junction left unmatched. The CDR3 loop spans 14 amino acids. Per the germline V gene, CDR1 is MNHEY and CDR2 is SMNVEV (reference sequence). The CDR3 DNA is TGTGCCAGCAGTTCCCGAACCCGGACAGGGGGCTACACCTTC. Protein: CASSSRTRTGGYTF.